The entry below describes one T cell receptor (beta chain). This clone has only a few counts. This clone's antigen is unknown. No much larger clonotype is one base removed from it; base qualities were not supplied. Reading the germline V gene gives CDR1 MDHEN and CDR2 SYDVKM. There are 13 amino acids in the CDR3, from cysteine to phenylalanine inclusive. The CDR3 DNA has 39 bases and is translated from base 1. Between the V and J ends, shortened by 7 bases and 4 bases respectively, the junction contains 14 bases. These data originate in a study of cytomegalovirus exposure and HLA in healthy donors (dated by TCRdb to the late 2010s). In the study overall: An earlier analysis of under 600 of the donors reported more than 250 Gb of sequence data and 100 million to 130 million unique TCR beta sequences from some 180 million T cells. An early release covering about 600 HLA-typed donors comprised around 300 gigabases of sequencing data and some 79 million unique TCR sequences. The genetic ancestry cluster associated with self-reported Caucasian donors included around four fifths of the 398 genotyped donors. The aim of the study was to test whether cataloging public T cell receptors could identify signatures of past pathogen exposure. The T cell repertoires of 700 or so subjects were profiled by immunosequencing and related to cytomegalovirus serostatus. Along with the approximately 600-subject first cohort, a separate validation cohort of about 110 different subjects was used. To predict cytomegalovirus infection status, the study brought together high-throughput TCR immunosequencing, statistical association of individual TCRs with disease status, and machine learning. A later analysis re-analyzed previously published TCR beta repertoires from 600 to 850 donors and added high-resolution HLA genotyping to study TCR occurrence patterns. In the later analysis, no new phenotypic data were used to find candidate immune exposures; instead, reliance was placed on TCR beta sequences and their occurrence across donors. In an earlier analysis of roughly 540 of the donors, high-throughput TCR beta sequencing was used to judge whether each TCR beta V gene segment behaved as functional or pseudogenic. Donor age, sex, ethnicity and CMV serostatus were compiled together with the repertoire data. A later genetic analysis used genome-wide SNP genotypes for about three fifths of the roughly 700 donors, treating that subset as a discovery cohort. Every repertoire in the discovery cohort had been generated on one and the same sequencing platform. Class I and class II HLA loci were covered by the typing at four-digit resolution. Typing coverage differed by locus: A, B, C, DRB1 and DQB1 were typed in roughly 629-630 donors, DQA1 in approximately 520, DPA1 in some 570, and DPB1 in 472. Roughly five DR-DQ haplotypes were treated as single units for association and clustering because of strong linkage in the cohort. Among around 400 genotyped donors of the cohort, an average of approximately 240,000 unique TCR beta nucleotide sequences was sequenced per donor, of which roughly 17% were non-productive.

Summary of the overall study and its limitations: Presence/absence analyses assumed roughly uniform sequencing depth across donors, an assumption that may not hold. In vitro tests confirmed that three of the cytomegalovirus-associated TCR beta chains recognize cytomegalovirus antigens. Broadly in line with IMGT annotations, most TCR beta V segments showed up in productive rearrangements about 87% or about 30% of the time in an earlier analysis of 450 to 750 of the donors. A later analysis found that TCR association rates varied across HLA loci, with DRB1 alleles showing the most associated TCRs and HLA-C alleles the fewest. Linkage disequilibrium might explain the correlated functional status among segregating V segments, but an unknown experimental factor could not be excluded. In this cohort, only TCR beta chains were sequenced, and detectable features were limited by the absence of alpha or paired-chain data. In the study, around 150 TCR beta chains were listed as associated with cytomegalovirus. According to a later analysis, most CMV-associated TCR beta chains appeared to be HLA-restricted, and the HLA associations seemed to be driven largely by CMV exposure. The classifier was reported to diagnose cytomegalovirus status with high specificity and sensitivity in both the original and validation cohorts. A further reported finding was that TCR beta sequences accurately predicted the HLA-A and HLA-B alleles for most subjects in the first cohort. In a later analysis, HLA-associated TCR beta chains showed more clonal expansion and lower generation probabilities than non-associated chains that were equally common. At a false discovery rate of 0.05, a later analysis linked some 17,000 TCR beta sequences to specific HLA alleles. V-gene and J-gene trimming of TCR beta chains was associated with a missense DCLRE1C variant in a later genetic analysis, and the association was replicated in an independent cohort. According to the authors, the approach could potentially be generalized to other disease states and immunological phenotypes. Because counts were too low, around 17 rarely observed V segments, including chromosome 9 orphons, were left out of the earlier analysis of several hundred of the donors. Compared with the approximately 600-donor mean, donors in an Asian-associated ancestry cluster had fewer N-insertions in productive TCRs, according to a later genetic analysis. Because HLA typing was missing for some donors at each locus, association tests included only the typed subset. A later analysis reported that several top co-occurrence clusters appeared linked to parvovirus B19, influenza, CMV and Epstein-Barr virus. The sequencing pipeline was judged likely to have produced a cluster of highly shared sequence variants as a technical artifact. Some IMGT-functional V segments, including TRBV6-2 and TRBV6-3, could not be distinguished by the 87-base-pair reads and were therefore excluded. Immune exposure information for the cohort was limited to CMV serostatus. Strong co-occurrence of HLA alleles, especially DR and DQ, made assigning TCR associations to individual alleles difficult. Across donors, most TCR sequences were observed very rarely, whereas some public TCRs were present in many individuals.

Library prep was done by the immunoSEQ multiplex PCR assay. For the multiplex PCR, a mixture combining 60 forward primers for TCR Vbeta segments and 13 reverse primers for TCR Jbeta segments was used. The CDR3 region of rearranged TCR beta genes was amplified from genomic DNA by a multiplex PCR assay. Amplified TCR beta libraries were sequenced as 87-base-pair reads on the Illumina HiSeq System. Processing in the source paper ran as follows. A later analysis counted approximately 76 million unique TCR beta chains across the roughly 700 repertoires, and 10 million to 11 million of these chains were shared by at least two donors. A nearest-neighbor algorithm error-corrected the raw reads and collapsed the reads into unique sequences, merging closely related sequences to remove PCR and sequencing errors. To assign V, D and J gene segments, CDR3 sequences were aligned to IMGT reference sequences. Each retained sequence needed at least a six-nucleotide match to both a V gene segment and a J gene segment. Rearrangements were classified as productive when the CDR3 lacked stop codons and remained in frame with V and J, and all other rearrangements were classified as non-productive. CDR3 was defined by IMGT convention, running from the second conserved V-encoded cysteine to the conserved J-encoded phenylalanine. Sequences without an unambiguous match to a single V gene segment were excluded from the earlier analysis of almost 600 of the donors. An earlier analysis of several hundred of the donors classified V segments as functional when productive rearrangements were above 56.7% and as segregating when the standard deviation between donors was above 5%. A statistical classification framework was built for diagnosing cytomegalovirus status from the catalog of TCR beta chain sequences. A later analysis assigned V and J genes by comparing TCR nucleotide sequences with IMGT/GENE-DB human TR gene sequences. Using the TCRdist pipeline, a later analysis assigned CDR3 sequences along with most-parsimonious VDJ recombination scenarios. A later analysis defined each TCR beta chain by its CDR3 amino acid sequence plus V-gene family, and excluded reads lacking a unique V-gene family. A later analysis removed several hundred highly shared, low-generation-probability nucleotide sequences to deal with suspected cross-contamination and a sequencing artifact. For each public chain, a later analysis derived a clonal expansion index from normalized ranks of inferred template counts within each repertoire. In a later analysis, generation probabilities were computed with a VDJ recombination model fitted to out-of-frame rearrangements, and the resulting probabilities were checked against IGoR. In a later analysis, TCR-TCR, TCR-HLA and TCR-CMV co-occurrence was scored with hypergeometric tests, and a repertoire-size bias correction was applied to TCR pairs. To estimate false discovery rates, a later analysis permuted the HLA or CMV assignments 20 times. In a later analysis, co-occurring TCRs were grouped using DBSCAN, and TCRdist sequence similarity was added for clustering within HLA-allele-positive subsets. Repertoires with fewer than 30,000 or more than 120,000 public chains, plus five repertoires with anomalous nucleotide sharing, were excluded from co-occurrence clustering. TCRdb took over this immuneACCESS table, retaining in-frame rearrangements with V and J assigned. Such tables are incomplete; in checked studies, under half of the missing clones stem from an unresolved V gene, and the remainder is unexplained. The DNA was the basis for D and trimming; V, J and clone size are from that table. In all, the sample holds about 180,000 clones, and 76% of those were seen once. Jointly, the top ten make up roughly 1.6% of the sample.

In total, approximately 690 healthy bone marrow donors made up the cohort. At the time of sampling, every cohort member was nominally healthy, though immune exposures that went unrecorded were likely present. The donor was CMV seronegative and was included in the group of over 300 seronegative cohort members. A peripheral blood sample was collected from each donor, and TCR beta sequencing was performed on peripheral blood mononuclear cells. Genomic DNA extraction from the blood cell samples was performed with the Qiagen DNeasy Blood Extraction Kit. Source material: PBMCs. The sequence was collected from a man aged 18 to 30 in good health and CMV-seronegative. The chain is made from TRBV28 and TRBJ2-7, and perhaps TRBD1 as D gene, on 6 matching bases. The DNA sequence is given as TGTGCCAGCAATTCCGCCCAGGGGTACGAGCAGTACTTC. It translates as CASNSAQGYEQYF.